The 28 T cell receptor beta chains listed next were all sequenced from one sample in a study of blood T cells in healthy people across ages (dated by TCRdb to between 2014 and 2016). Libraries came from 5' RACE. The reads were generated on an Illumina HiSeq 2500. A second roughly 6 to 12 cycle PCR used a sample-barcoded 5' primer and a J-beta primer mix. In TCRdb, the public reads were trimmed at Q25 with fastp and aligned with MiXCR, with productive beta chains retained. One record per CDR3 amino acid sequence lists the most common genes and DNA. This sample has approximately 1.5 million distinct CDR3 sequences in its table, and 40% to 45% of those were observed once. Approximately 4% of the sample is taken by the ten largest. The sequenced material came from blood. The receptors here all came from a young woman in good health.

This clonotype is a singleton in its sample. The rearrangement links TRBV20-1 to TRBJ2-5; TRBD2 matches 7 bases. Germline V CDR1 and CDR2: DFQATT, SNEGSKA (reference sequence). Unmatched junction bases numbered 18, after V lost 3 bases and J lost 11 bases. The CDR3 is made up of 15 amino acids. DNA of the CDR3: TGCAGTGCTAGGACCGGTCTAGCGGTGGGGAATGAGCAGTACTTC. It encodes CSARTGLAVGNEQYF.

This sequence joins TRBV27 and TRBJ2-1; 8 bases fit TRBD1. The CDR3 sequence is 15 residues long. V shed 4 bases and J 9 bases; nucleotides not matched to a gene: 11. In germline, CDR1 is MNHEY, CDR2 SMNVEV (reference sequence). CDR3 residues: CASSSIRGRGLEQFF. CDR3 in DNA: TGTGCCAGCAGTTCTATCCGGGGCAGGGGGCTTGAGCAGTTCTTC.

The rearrangement uses TRBV27 and TRBJ2-5; D gene ambiguous. The length of the CDR3 is 13 residues. CDR1 MNHEY and CDR2 SMNVEV come from the germline V gene (reference sequence). V shed 3 bases and J shed 11 bases, with 16 bases lying between them. CDR3 sequence reads: CASSFHPAGEQYF. In DNA form, the CDR3 reads TGTGCCAGCAGTTTCCACCCAGCCGGTGAGCAGTACTTC.

This sequence joins TRBV28 and TRBJ2-1; D is possibly TRBD1 (7 bases). Germline CDR1 reads MDHEN; CDR2 reads SYDVKM. Trimming stripped 5 bases from V and 5 bases from J, with 10 bases between. The CDR3 spans 13 residues. The CDR3 region has the DNA TGTGCCAGCAGTAGCAGGGGGGACAATGAGCAGTTCTTC. As protein: CASSSRGDNEQFF.

This clonotype was picked up a small number of times. The chain links TRBV4-3 to TRBJ2-4; D may be TRBD2 (6 bases). CDR1 LGHNA and CDR2 YSLEER come from the germline V gene. The CDR3 is made up of 15 amino acids. The V end was cut by 2 bases, the J end by 3 bases, with 11 bases between. CDR3 in DNA: TGCGCCAGCAGCCAACAATGGAGGGGCAAAAACATTCAGTACTTC. It encodes CASSQQWRGKNIQYF.

The chain recombines TRBV28 with TRBJ1-2; D gene unclear. The CDR3 length is 14 residues. Trimming removed 4 bases from V and 3 bases from J, with 12 bases in between. The germline CDR1 and CDR2 sequences are MDHEN and SYDVKM. The CDR3 DNA reads TGTGCCAGCAGTTCTGTTGAGGGAGACTATGGCTACACCTTC. It specifies CASSSVEGDYGYTF.

In this sample, this clonotype turned up a few times. V usage is TRBV7-2 and J usage is TRBJ2-3; D call uncertain. The V and J ends lost 5 bases and 4 bases respectively, with 13 bases between them. CDR3 length: 14 amino acids. CDR1 and CDR2 (germline): SGHTA, FQGNSA. The CDR3: CASSPQSPPDTQYF. In nucleotides, the CDR3 is TGTGCCAGCAGCCCACAGAGCCCCCCAGATACGCAGTATTTT.

The V gene is TRBV6-2 or TRBV6-3, the J gene TRBJ1-1, with TRBD1 identical over 9 bases. This CDR3 has 16 residues. The germline V gene has CDR1 MNHEY and CDR2 SVGEGT. V was clipped by 2 bases and J by 6 bases; unmatched bases: 10. The CDR3 region is CASSYASGTGKSEAFF. CDR3 bases: TGTGCCAGCAGTTACGCCTCCGGGACAGGGAAGTCTGAAGCTTTCTTT.

Note on this clonotype: A junction boundary mismatches the germline segment, possibly from a read error. The chain couples TRBV10-3 to TRBJ2-6; 8 bases map to TRBD2. The CDR3 runs to 15 residues. Germline V lookup: CDR1 ENHRY, CDR2 SYGVKD. The CDR3 reads CAISGGGRGANVRTF. CDR3 bases: TGTGCCATCAGTGGCGGGGGGCGAGGGGCCAACGTCCGGACTTTC.

This clonotype was counted a few times. The rearrangement links TRBV6-5 to TRBJ2-1; TRBD1 or TRBD2 may be the D gene (5 bases each). Trimming stripped 4 bases from V and 0 bases from J, with 16 bases between. Germline-derived CDR1 and CDR2 are MNHEY and SVGAGI. The CDR3 runs 17 residues. The chain's CDR3 is CASSSPSWGSSYNEQFF. The CDR3 bases are TGTGCCAGCAGTTCCCCCTCTTGGGGGAGCTCCTACAATGAGCAGTTCTTC.

The sample holds many counts of this clonotype. The rearrangement joins TRBV27 to TRBJ2-5, with 14 bases that match TRBD2. The CDR3 extends over 15 amino acids. Trimming removed 6 bases from V and 11 bases from J; junction bases left unmatched: 11. The germline gives CDR1 MNHEY, CDR2 SMNVEV (reference sequence). CDR3 protein: CASSSGTSGSNEQYF. DNA of the CDR3: TGTGCCAGCAGCTCCGGGACTAGCGGGAGTAATGAGCAGTACTTC.

This chain uses TRBV4-3 with TRBJ1-4; D gene ambiguous. In germline, CDR1 is LGHNA, CDR2 YSLEER. Trimming took 6 bases from V and 8 from J, leaving 13 bases between them. This CDR3 is built from 13 residues. CDR3 residues: CASSSTVEEKLFF. In DNA form, the CDR3 reads TGCGCCAGCAGTTCGACGGTAGAGGAAAAACTGTTTTTT.

This clonotype appeared a few times. The chain links TRBV9 to TRBJ2-1; D may be TRBD1 (6 bases). Germline V CDR1 and CDR2: SGDLS, YYNGEE. This CDR3 has 18 amino acids. Trimming shortened V by 0 bases and J by 8 bases, and 24 bases separated the two germline ends. Here the CDR3 reads CASSVEGRGHGYGDEQFF. The CDR3 DNA is TGTGCCAGCAGCGTAGAGGGAAGGGGACATGGATACGGGGATGAGCAGTTCTTC.

This clonotype was detected a few times. V usage is TRBV7-6 and J usage is TRBJ2-1; D is undetermined. The CDR3 contains 13 residues. CDR1 is SGHVS, CDR2 FNYEAQ, per germline. V lost 2 bases and J 5 bases, leaving 7 bases between the germline ends. In DNA, the CDR3 is TGTGCCAGCAGCTTATGGGCTAACAATGAGCAGTTCTTC. Its protein product is CASSLWANNEQFF.

The chain carries TRBV4-3 and TRBJ2-3; 14 bases map to TRBD2. J was trimmed by 6 bases and V by 5 bases; bases with no gene match: 7. The CDR3 sequence is 16 residues long. Germline CDR1 is LGHNA and CDR2 is YSLEER. CDR3 loop: CASSLSGTSGGDTQYF. The CDR3 DNA is TGCGCCAGCAGCTTATCAGGGACTAGCGGGGGCGATACGCAGTATTTT.

The rearrangement joins TRBV7-2 to TRBJ2-5; tentatively, D is TRBD1 (6 bases). The CDR3 runs 14 residues. Germline V gene data show CDR1 as SGHTA and CDR2 as FQGNSA. The germline V and J ends were trimmed by 3 bases and 2 bases, with 10 bases remaining between them. The CDR3 bases are TGTGCCAGCAGCTTCTATCAGGGGCAAGAGACCCAGTACTTC. It encodes CASSFYQGQETQYF.

This clonotype was picked up a small number of times. This chain joins TRBV7-2 and TRBJ1-5; no reliable D call. This CDR3 has 16 residues. CDR1 and CDR2 from the germline V gene are SGHTA and FQGNSA. V lost 1 base to trimming and J lost 1 base, with 11 bases between them. CDR3 residues: CASSLDSGASNQPQHF. DNA for the CDR3: TGTGCCAGCAGCTTAGATTCAGGAGCCAGCAATCAGCCCCAGCATTTT.

This chain links TRBV27 with TRBJ2-4; TRBD1 matches at 7 bases. The end of the DNA fits TRBJ2-7 better, so the J call may be wrong. CDR3 length: 15 residues. The germline V gene has CDR1 MNHEY and CDR2 SMNVEV (reference sequence). The CDR3 spells CASSLSMGQPYEQYF. The CDR3 nucleotides are TGTGCCAGCAGTTTATCGATGGGACAGCCCTACGAGCAGTACTTC.

The rearrangement joins TRBV28 to TRBJ2-1; 7 bases are a match to TRBD1. V was clipped by 2 bases and J by 4 bases; unmatched bases: 11. The CDR3 totals 17 residues. CDR1 and CDR2 (germline): MDHEN, SYDVKM. The CDR3 protein is CASSLTAPDRRYNEQFF. CDR3 DNA sequence: TGTGCCAGCAGTTTAACAGCCCCGGACAGGAGATACAATGAGCAGTTCTTC. The entire variable domain, with the rest obtained from reference TRBV28 and TRBJ2-1, is as follows: DVKVTQSSRYLVKRTGEKVFLECVQDMDHENMFWYRQDPGLGLRLIYFSYDVKMKEKGDIPEGYSVSREKKERFSLILESASTNQTSMYLCASSLTAPDRRYNEQFFGPGTRLTVL.

This clonotype was recorded a few times. V is TRBV29-1 and J is TRBJ2-1, with D possibly being TRBD2 (7 bases). CDR1 and CDR2 from the germline V gene are SQVTM and ANQGSEA. V was cut by 4 bases and J by 1 base, with 17 bases left in between. The CDR3 is 16 amino acids. The CDR3 loop reads CSVGGGGEWSYNEQFF. CDR3 sequence (DNA): TGCAGCGTTGGAGGCGGGGGCGAGTGGTCCTACAATGAGCAGTTCTTC.

The CDR3 coding sequence is TGTGCCAGCAGCCCTCCGACTGGGGGAGGGGACAATGAGCAGTTCTTC. Amino acids: CASSPPTGGGDNEQFF. This chain uses TRBV7-2 with TRBJ2-1; 7 positions match TRBD2. Per the germline V gene, CDR1 is SGHTA and CDR2 is FQGNSA. V lost 5 bases, J lost 5 bases, and 12 bases stayed unmatched. This CDR3 comprises 16 residues.

This chain joins TRBV7-2 and TRBJ2-1; 10 bases are a match to TRBD2. The CDR3 extends over 14 amino acids. With 5 bases clipped from V and 9 bases from J, the junction kept 7 bases outside the gene matches. CDR1 is SGHTA, CDR2 FQGNSA, per germline. The CDR3 nucleotides read TGTGCCAGCAGCCCCCCGACTAGCGGGTGTGAGCAGTTCTTC. Protein: CASSPPTSGCEQFF.

This clonotype came up a few times. V usage is TRBV7-2 and J usage is TRBJ2-7; D unresolved. Germline values: CDR1 SGHTA, CDR2 FQGNSA. V was pared by 0 bases and J by 2 bases, with 14 bases between. The CDR3 is 16 residues long. CDR3 protein: CASSLAGSRPTYEQYF. The CDR3 DNA sequence: TGTGCCAGCAGCTTAGCTGGTAGCCGACCGACCTACGAGCAGTACTTC. Based on the CDR3 plus reference TRBV7-2 and TRBJ2-7, the full variable domain is GAGVSQSPSNKVTEKGKDVELRCDPISGHTALYWYRQSLGQGLEFLIYFQGNSAPDKSGLPSDRFSAERTGGSVSTLTIQRTQQEDSAVYLCASSLAGSRPTYEQYFGPGTRLTVT.

This chain joins TRBV7-2 and TRBJ1-1, with D possibly matching TRBD1 (6 bases). Per the germline V gene, CDR1 is SGHTA and CDR2 is FQGNSA. CDR3 size: 14 residues. Trimming stripped 2 bases from V and 11 bases from J, with 18 bases between. The CDR3 reads CASSLSGQPPRAFF. The CDR3 DNA is TGTGCCAGCAGCTTAAGCGGACAGCCCCCGCGGGCTTTCTTT.

The chain recombines TRBV20-1 with TRBJ1-5, with no clear D. In germline, CDR1 is DFQATT, CDR2 SNEGSKA (reference sequence). The CDR3 loop spans 15 amino acids. With 6 bases removed from V and 5 bases from J, the gap between germline ends came to 20 bases. CDR3 DNA: TGCAGTGCAAAACTATCCGGGAGTTTGGATCAGCCCCAGCATTTT. Its translation: CSAKLSGSLDQPQHF.

V and J are TRBV10-2 and TRBJ2-1; possibly TRBD1 for D (6 bases). The J call may be faulty, since TRBJ2-7 better matches the DNA end. This CDR3 spans 15 amino acids. CDR1 and CDR2 from the germline V gene are WSHSY and SAAADI. CDR3 sequence (DNA): TGCGCCAGCAGTGGGGGGCCTCCCTCCTACAATGAGCAGTACTTC. Amino acid sequence: CASSGGPPSYNEQYF.

J is TRBJ1-2 and V is TRBV18, with 9 bases lining up with TRBD1. Germline values: CDR1 KGHSH, CDR2 LQKENI. With V trimmed by 0 bases and J by 5 bases, 7 bases remained unmatched. The CDR3 extends over 16 amino acids. The CDR3 nucleotides are TGTGCCAGCTCACCACCGGGACAGGGCTCCAATTATGGCTACACCTTC. Translating it yields CASSPPGQGSNYGYTF.

This clonotype was counted only a few times. The genes are TRBV9 and TRBJ1-1, with D possibly matching TRBD1 (6 bases). The CDR3 runs to 14 residues. Trimming left V 0 bases short and J 3 bases short, with 9 bases between. Germline loops: CDR1 SGDLS, CDR2 YYNGEE. CDR3: CASSVAGEHTEAFF. Written as DNA, the CDR3 is TGTGCCAGCAGCGTAGCAGGGGAACACACTGAAGCTTTCTTT.